This TCR beta chain was captured by sequencing in a study of T cell repertoires in cytomegalovirus infection. On the study more broadly: Matching HLA type and CMV infection were both indicated by public TCR beta signatures.

Study observations and caveats: Totalled public TCR beta family frequency picked out people who carried CMV plus the relevant HLA.

Each CDR3 protein gets one entry after TCRdb re-called the reads with MiXCR. The table includes 130,000 or so distinct CDR3 sequences, roughly 6% detected once. The germline CDR1 and CDR2 sequences are LNHNV and YYDKDF (reference sequence). This CDR3 has 16 amino acids. Trimming cost V 3 bases and J 4 bases; bases outside gene matches: 4. This clonotype was recorded many times. The antigen remains undetermined. The chain joins TRBV15 to TRBJ2-5; 14 bases align to TRBD2. The sequenced sample consisted of PBMCs. The clonotype was recovered from a human donor in good health (CMV status not recorded). Some clones in this sample may be carry-over from other donors' samples. The CDR3 DNA sequence: TGTGCCACCAGCAGCGGGACTAGCGGGGGTAGAGAGACCCAGTACTTC. Its protein is CATSSGTSGGRETQYF.